The entry below gives a single T cell receptor (beta chain) sequence along with its context. What it binds is not known. The sample belongs to a study of cytomegalovirus exposure and HLA in healthy donors. Study outcomes and limitations: Across donors, most TCRs were seen rarely, yet some public ones were widespread. A later analysis linked a missense variant in DCLRE1C to the trimming of TCR beta V and J genes. Some V segments (TRBV6-2 and TRBV6-3 among them) were excluded as indistinguishable.

The PCR employed 60 Vbeta primers together with 13 Jbeta primers. Libraries were prepared by immunoSEQ multiplex PCR; TCRdb keeps only in-frame clonotypes and omits some of them. This sample carries around 67,000 clones, approximately 90% of them seen once, and the ten largest clones take 9% to 13%. The CDR3 runs to 13 residues. V lost 6 bases and J lost 7, with 12 bases in between. The germline V gene encodes CDR1 MDHEN and CDR2 SYDVKM. Material for sequencing was PBMCs. The V and J genes are TRBV28 and TRBJ1-4; tentative D call: TRBD1 (6 bases). This clonotype was obtained from a woman aged 30 to 39 in good health and CMV-seropositive. This chain's CDR3 is CASRAGVGEKLFF. CDR3 in DNA: TGTGCCAGCAGGGCAGGGGTTGGTGAAAAACTGTTTTTT.